This TCR beta chain originates from a study of blood T cell repertoires in COVID-19. Background on the study: Acute-phase and convalescent COVID-19 samples originated in the United States, Italy and Spain.

Patients from Seattle were sampled longitudinally, starting during active infection. The CDR3 covers 13 residues. The ends were cut back, 4 bases at V and 4 bases at J, with 11 bases in the middle. Germline V gene lookup returns CDR1 GTSNPN and CDR2 SVGIG (reference sequence). Sequencing used immunoSEQ multiplex PCR; TCRdb keeps in-frame clones, though not all of them. The data contain approximately 480,000 clones, 75% to 90% of them singletons. Sequenced sample: peripheral blood. This receptor was identified in a man aged 18-30 years with COVID-19, enrolled during active disease. The chain couples TRBV30 to TRBJ1-3; a possible D gene is TRBD1 (6 bases). CDR3 loop: CAWIQGFGNTIYF. The CDR3, as DNA: TGTGCCTGGATACAGGGATTCGGAAACACCATATATTTT.